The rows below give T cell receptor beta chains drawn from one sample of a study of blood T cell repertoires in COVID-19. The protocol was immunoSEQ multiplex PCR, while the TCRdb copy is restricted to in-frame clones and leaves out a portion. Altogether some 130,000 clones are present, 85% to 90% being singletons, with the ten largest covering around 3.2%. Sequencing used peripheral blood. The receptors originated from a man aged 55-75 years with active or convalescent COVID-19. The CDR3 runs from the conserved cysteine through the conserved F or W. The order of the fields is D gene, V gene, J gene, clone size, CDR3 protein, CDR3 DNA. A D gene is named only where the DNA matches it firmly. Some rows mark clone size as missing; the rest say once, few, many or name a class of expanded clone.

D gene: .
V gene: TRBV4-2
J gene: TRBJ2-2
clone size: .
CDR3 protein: CASSQDLAPGELFF
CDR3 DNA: TGTGCCAGCAGCCAAGATCTGGCCCCCGGGGAGCTGTTTTTT

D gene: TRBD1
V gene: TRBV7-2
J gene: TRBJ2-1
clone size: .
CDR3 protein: CASRAILGTGGRNEQFF
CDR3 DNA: TGTGCCAGCAGGGCTATTCTCGGGACAGGGGGCCGCAATGAGCAGTTCTTC

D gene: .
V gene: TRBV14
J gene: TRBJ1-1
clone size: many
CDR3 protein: CASSQDRGVPGSTEAFF
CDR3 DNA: TGTGCCAGCAGCCAAGATCGGGGGGTCCCGGGCTCCACTGAAGCTTTCTTT

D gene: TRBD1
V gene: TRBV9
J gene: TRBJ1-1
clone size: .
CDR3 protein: CASSGDRGWAEAFF
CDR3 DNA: TGTGCCAGCAGCGGAGACAGGGGTTGGGCTGAAGCTTTCTTT

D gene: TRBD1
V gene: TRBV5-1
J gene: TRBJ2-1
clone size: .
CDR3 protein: CASSPPGQGWSEQFF
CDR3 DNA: TGCGCCAGCAGCCCACCGGGACAGGGCTGGAGTGAGCAGTTCTTC

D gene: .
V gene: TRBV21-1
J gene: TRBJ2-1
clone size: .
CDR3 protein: CASSNRLGVNEQFF
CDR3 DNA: TGTGCCAGCAGCAATCGCCTAGGAGTGAATGAGCAGTTCTTC

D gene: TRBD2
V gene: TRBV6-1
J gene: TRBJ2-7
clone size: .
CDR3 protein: CASSDTGGLSYEQYF
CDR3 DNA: TGTGCCAGCAGTGACACGGGGGGTTTGTCCTACGAGCAGTACTTC

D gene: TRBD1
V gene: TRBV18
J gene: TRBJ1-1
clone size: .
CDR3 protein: CASSPPSQGMNTEAFF
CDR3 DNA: TGTGCCAGCTCACCACCGTCACAGGGGATGAACACTGAAGCTTTCTTT

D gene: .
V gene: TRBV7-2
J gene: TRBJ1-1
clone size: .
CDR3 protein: CASSWDGGSNTEAFF
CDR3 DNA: TGTGCCAGCAGCTGGGACGGGGGATCGAACACTGAAGCTTTCTTT

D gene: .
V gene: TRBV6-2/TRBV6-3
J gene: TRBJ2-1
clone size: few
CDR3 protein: CASSYRRMSRNEQFF
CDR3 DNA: TGTGCCAGCAGTTACCGCCGGATGTCGAGGAATGAGCAGTTCTTC